These 26 T cell receptor beta chains share one sample of origin, sequenced in a study of blood T cell repertoires in COVID-19 (dated by TCRdb to about 2020). Library preparation was by the immunoSEQ multiplex PCR assay. In its TCRdb copy, this immuneACCESS table keeps in-frame sequences only and misses some clones. Where compared with another copy, unresolved V genes explain less than half of these, and the others have no known cause. The sample records 200,000 or so clones, about 80% of which are singletons. About 3% of the sample belongs to the ten largest clones. Sample: peripheral blood. All receptors derive from a woman aged 30 to 39 who had recovered from COVID-19.

This chain joins TRBV19 and TRBJ2-7; 7 bases agree with TRBD2. CDR1 and CDR2 (germline): LNHDA, SQIVND (reference sequence). V gave up 5 bases and J gave up 2 bases; unmatched junction bases: 12. This CDR3 contains 16 residues. CDR3 loop: CASSREAAGRAYEQYF. DNA for the CDR3: TGTGCCAGTAGTCGGGAGGCGGCGGGACGAGCCTACGAGCAGTACTTC. The full variable domain, with the rest looked up from reference TRBV19 and TRBJ2-7, is DGGITQSPKYLFRKEGQNVTLSCEQNLNHDAMYWYRQDPGQGLRLIYYSQIVNDFQKGDIAEGYSVSREKKESFPLTVTSAQKNPTAFYLCASSREAAGRAYEQYFGPGTRLTVT.

The J gene is TRBJ2-1, the V gene TRBV24-1, with 9 positions matching TRBD2. With 9 bases clipped from V and 8 bases from J, the junction kept 7 bases outside the gene matches. Germline CDR1 and CDR2: KGHDR and SFDVKD. The CDR3 consists of 13 residues. CDR3 sequence reads: CATSGTSSDEQFF. CDR3 DNA sequence: TGTGCCACCTCCGGGACTAGCAGCGATGAGCAGTTCTTC.

This chain links TRBV5-1 with TRBJ2-5; a weak D match, TRBD1 (6 bases). V lost 4 bases and J lost 3, with 13 bases in between. The CDR3 spans 14 residues. Looked up from germline, CDR1 is SGHRS and CDR2 is YFSETQ. In DNA, the CDR3 is TGCGCCAGCAGCAAGGACAGCGTAGAAGAGACCCAGTACTTC. It translates to CASSKDSVEETQYF.

The chain has TRBV2 and TRBJ2-1; D is perhaps TRBD2 (6 bases). Trimming cost V 1 base and J 14 bases, with 15 bases left between them. Germline CDR1 SNHLY, CDR2 FYNNEI. This CDR3 region has 13 residues. The CDR3 DNA follows: TGTGCCAGCAGTGAAGAAAAAGCCTCGGGGGAGTTCTTC. Its protein product is CASSEEKASGEFF.

CDR3 sequence: CASSDRTGRKETQYF. CDR3 DNA sequence: TGTGCCAGCAGTGACCGGACAGGGAGGAAAGAGACCCAGTACTTC. The V gene is TRBV2, the J gene TRBJ2-5; TRBD1 matches 8 bases. Trimming at V came to 3 bases and at J to 3 bases, leaving 6 bases not matched to a gene. Germline-derived CDR1 and CDR2 are SNHLY and FYNNEI. The CDR3 has 15 amino acids.

The V gene is TRBV3-1 (or the pseudogene TRBV3-2), the J gene TRBJ2-4, with TRBD2 matching over 9 bases. V was clipped by 4 bases and J by 5 bases; unmatched bases: 3. In germline, CDR1 is LGHDT, CDR2 YNNKEL (reference sequence). The CDR3 consists of 14 residues. CDR3 in DNA: TGTGCCAGCAGCCTAGCGGGAGAGCAAAACATTCAGTACTTC. This codes for CASSLAGEQNIQYF.

This chain connects TRBV29-1 to TRBJ2-7; a possible D gene is TRBD1 (7 bases). CDR3 length: 13 amino acids. Trimming shortened V by 5 bases and J by 2 bases, and 13 bases separated the two germline ends. The germline V gene has CDR1 SQVTM and CDR2 ANQGSEA. The CDR3 DNA reads as TGCAGCGTTCAGGGGGGTGTTACCTACGAGCAGTACTTC. This sequence encodes CSVQGGVTYEQYF.

The V call is TRBV19, the J call TRBJ1-6; a weak D match, TRBD1 (5 bases). Per the germline V gene, CDR1 is LNHDA and CDR2 is SQIVND (reference sequence). The CDR3 consists of 18 residues. The ends were cut back, 7 bases at V and 0 bases at J, with 19 bases in the middle. The CDR3 DNA is TGTGCCAGTACCTTGACGGGGGGGAGCAGCTCCTATAATTCACCCCTCCACTTT. This gives the protein CASTLTGGSSSYNSPLHF.

This clone was detected only a few times. The rearrangement uses TRBV14 and TRBJ1-3; D is unresolved. The CDR3 covers 14 residues. Germline V gene sequence: CDR1 SGHDN, CDR2 FVKESK. V was pared by 3 bases and J by 0 bases, with 6 bases between. The DNA for the CDR3 is TGTGCCAGCAGCCAGGCCCTCTCTGGAAACACCATATATTTT. It codes for CASSQALSGNTIYF.

The chain couples TRBV9 to TRBJ2-3; D gene ambiguous. CDR1 SGDLS and CDR2 YYNGEE come from the germline V gene. Trimming shortened V by 5 bases and J by 0 bases, and 13 bases separated the two germline ends. This CDR3 is 15 amino acids long. CDR3 loop: CASRASVASTDTQYF. The CDR3 bases are TGTGCCAGCAGGGCATCCGTGGCAAGCACAGATACGCAGTATTTT.

The rearrangement joins TRBV30 to TRBJ2-7, with 10 bases lining up with TRBD2. The J segment lost 6 bases and the V segment lost 2 bases, leaving 13 bases of the junction unmatched. The V gene's germline CDR1 is GTSNPN and CDR2 SVGIG (reference sequence). The CDR3 sequence is 16 residues long. The chain's CDR3 is CAWSPYLAGAMFEQYF. CDR3 DNA: TGTGCCTGGAGTCCCTACCTAGCGGGAGCCATGTTCGAGCAGTACTTC. The variable domain in full, with the rest retrieved from reference TRBV30 and TRBJ2-7, is SQTIHQWPATLVQPVGSPLSLECTVEGTSNPNLYWYRQAAGRGLQLLFYSVGIGQISSEVPQNLSASRPQDRQFILSSKKLLLSDSGFYLCAWSPYLAGAMFEQYFGPGTRLTVT.

The chain links TRBV28 to TRBJ1-1; maybe TRBD1 (5 bases). The CDR3 contains 16 residues. Germline CDR1 MDHEN, CDR2 SYDVKM. V was pared by 3 bases and J by 3 bases, with 17 bases between. The CDR3 DNA is TGTGCCAGCAGTTTCATTGGGACGGGGGGGGACACTGAAGCTTTCTTT. Protein: CASSFIGTGGDTEAFF.

The chain couples TRBV5-1 to TRBJ2-7; D unclear. This CDR3 comprises 12 residues. Germline-derived CDR1 and CDR2 are SGHRS and YFSETQ. The V gene lost 0 bases and the J gene lost 3 bases, with 4 bases spanning the gap. This CDR3 reads CASSLGLYEQYF. The CDR3 bases are TGCGCCAGCAGCTTGGGTCTCTACGAGCAGTACTTC.

The rearrangement links TRBV10-3 to TRBJ2-7; TRBD2 matches at 9 bases. V lost 6 bases to trimming and J lost 7 bases; unmatched junction nucleotides: 13. Germline-derived CDR1 and CDR2 are ENHRY and SYGVKD. The length of the CDR3 is 15 residues. The CDR3: CAISPEIAGEREQYF. In nucleotides, the CDR3 is TGTGCCATCAGCCCTGAAATAGCGGGAGAGCGGGAGCAGTACTTC.

Only a few counts were recorded for this clone. The chain carries TRBV4-1 and TRBJ2-7; 10 bases map to TRBD2. V was clipped by 4 bases and J by 4 bases; unmatched bases: 7. Germline lookup yields CDR1 MGHRA and CDR2 YSYEKL. The CDR3 is 15 amino acids. CDR3 loop: CASSREAGGPYEQYF. The CDR3 DNA reads TGCGCCAGCAGCCGAGAAGCGGGAGGGCCGTACGAGCAGTACTTC.

V is TRBV28 and J is TRBJ2-3, with 9 bases that match TRBD1. The CDR3 contains 16 residues. Germline V gene sequence: CDR1 MDHEN, CDR2 SYDVKM. Trimming at V came to 5 bases and at J to 2 bases, leaving 8 bases not matched to a gene. This CDR3 reads CASSPDRGRDTDTQYF. As DNA, the CDR3 is TGTGCCAGCAGTCCGGACAGGGGAAGGGACACAGATACGCAGTATTTT.

The genes are TRBV11-2 and TRBJ1-2, with 11 bases that match TRBD1. J lost 3 bases, V lost 4 bases, and 4 bases had no gene match. CDR3 size: 15 residues. Germline CDR1 is SGHAT and CDR2 is FQNNGV. CDR3 protein: CASSSRDRGDYGYTF. CDR3 nucleotides: TGTGCCAGCAGCTCAAGGGACAGGGGGGACTATGGCTACACCTTC.

The CDR3 here is CASSRDSNYGYTF. CDR3 in DNA: TGTGCCAGCAGCCGCGACAGTAACTATGGCTACACCTTC. The V gene is TRBV6-2 or TRBV6-3, the J gene TRBJ1-2; TRBD1 is a possible D gene (5 bases). The germline gives CDR1 MNHEY, CDR2 SVGEGT. The length of the CDR3 is 13 residues. Trimming pared 6 bases from V and 1 base from J, leaving 9 bases between.

The rearrangement joins TRBV2 to TRBJ2-1, with TRBD1 as a possible D gene (6 bases). The CDR3 length is 14 residues. V was trimmed by 5 bases and J by 5 bases, leaving 13 bases between them. Per the germline V gene, CDR1 is SNHLY and CDR2 is FYNNEI. CDR3: CASSRPWGHNEQFF. CDR3 DNA sequence: TGTGCCAGCAGTCGGCCGTGGGGGCACAATGAGCAGTTCTTC.

The CDR3 region has the DNA TGTGCCAGCAGCTTTCCTGGAGTGAACACTGAAGCTTTCTTT. Protein product: CASSFPGVNTEAFF. V is TRBV7-9 and J is TRBJ1-1; D uncertain. This CDR3 region has 14 residues. Trimming left V 3 bases short and J 0 bases short, with 8 bases between. Germline V gene lookup returns CDR1 SEHNR and CDR2 FQNEAQ (reference sequence).

This chain links TRBV28 with TRBJ1-2; 9 nucleotides agree with TRBD1. CDR1 MDHEN and CDR2 SYDVKM come from the germline V gene. J lost 5 bases, V lost 6 bases, and 1 base had no gene match. There are 12 residues in the CDR3. DNA for the CDR3: TGTGCCAGCAGAGGACAGGGGTATGGCTACACCTTC. This encodes CASRGQGYGYTF.

This clone was detected only a few times. This chain links TRBV3-1 (or the pseudogene TRBV3-2) with TRBJ2-7; D gene unclear. V shed 4 bases and J shed 1 base, with 8 bases lying between them. Germline CDR1 reads LGHDT; CDR2 reads YNNKEL (reference sequence). The CDR3 is 13 residues long. CDR3: CASSPQRSYEQYF. In nucleotides, the CDR3 is TGTGCCAGCAGCCCCCAGCGATCCTACGAGCAGTACTTC.

This chain links TRBV11-2 with TRBJ2-2, with D possibly matching TRBD2 (5 bases). CDR1 is SGHAT, CDR2 FQNNGV, per germline. The CDR3 has 14 residues. Deletions cut 4 bases from V and 5 bases from J, with 11 bases between. The CDR3 protein is CASSSWTPTGELFF. CDR3 coding DNA: TGTGCCAGCAGCTCCTGGACTCCTACCGGGGAGCTGTTTTTT.

J is TRBJ1-1 and V is TRBV4-1; D ambiguous. Germline values: CDR1 MGHRA, CDR2 YSYEKL. Between the trimmed V and J ends, which lost 4 bases and 3 bases, there was a span of 15 bases. This CDR3 contains 15 residues. The CDR3 nucleotides read TGCGCCAGCAGCCGCTTTGTGGGCGTATACACTGAAGCTTTCTTT. Encoded protein: CASSRFVGVYTEAFF.

The V call is TRBV29-1, the J call TRBJ1-3; D remains ambiguous. This CDR3 contains 14 residues. CDR1 SQVTM and CDR2 ANQGSEA come from the germline V gene. Trimming cost V 3 bases and J 4 bases, with 13 bases left between them. CDR3: CSVDETGVGNTIYF. The CDR3 bases are TGCAGCGTTGATGAGACGGGAGTAGGAAACACCATATATTTT. Full variable domain (rest looked up from reference TRBV29-1 and TRBJ1-3): SAVISQKPSRDICQRGTSLTIQCQVDSQVTMMFWYRQQPGQSLTLIATANQGSEATYESGFVIDKFPISRPNLTFSTLTVSNMSPEDSSIYLCSVDETGVGNTIYFGEGSWLTVV.

This clone was counted a single time. The chain has TRBV24-1 and TRBJ2-1; 11 bases agree with TRBD2. The CDR3 has 16 residues. With 1 base clipped from V and 9 bases from J, the junction kept 7 bases outside the gene matches. Per germline, CDR1 KGHDR and CDR2 SFDVKD. For the CDR3, the DNA is TGTGCCACCAGTGATTTAACTAGCGGGAGAGTAGGTGAGCAGTTCTTC. Translated, it gives CATSDLTSGRVGEQFF.